In this sample, the clone carrying this T cell receptor beta chain turned up a few times. Its target is unknown. The CDR3 is made up of 16 amino acids. V lost 1 base to trimming and J lost 0 bases, with 10 bases between them. The germline gives CDR1 MNHEY, CDR2 SMNVEV (reference sequence). This entry comes from a study of response to subunit inactivated influenza vaccine. Study results and caveats: The authors proposed limited new T cell recruitment per seasonal influenza vaccination.

TCRdb reanalysed the RT-PCR reads using MiXCR and keeps one entry per CDR3 protein. The sample consists of about 500,000 distinct CDR3 sequences, 15% to 20% of them appearing once. This clonotype was sampled from a man aged 50-75 years who received an inactivated influenza vaccine. Specimen: CD4+ T cells sorted from PBMCs, collected about 24 months after vaccination. The chain links TRBV27 to TRBJ2-1; D remains ambiguous. DNA for the CDR3: TGTGCCAGCAGTTTATGGCCGCCTAGCTCCTACAATGAGCAGTTCTTC. This translates into CASSLWPPSSYNEQFF.